The T cell receptor (beta chain) under discussion was sequenced for a study of cytomegalovirus exposure and HLA in healthy donors. General study results and limits: Under in vitro conditions, a few CMV-associated chains were confirmed as specific for CMV antigens. CMV serostatus was the only recorded immune exposure for donors.

Both 60 Vbeta primers and 13 Jbeta primers went into the PCR. Repertoires were generated with immunoSEQ multiplex PCR, while TCRdb's copy carries only in-frame clones and drops some. The sample contains some 150,000 clones, less than 9.5% of which appear only once. Trimming pared 4 bases from V and 4 bases from J, leaving 11 bases between. CDR3 length: 14 residues. The germline CDR1 and CDR2 sequences are SGHTA and FQGNSA. A note on this clone: The antigen is undetermined.

The receptor was derived from a male donor in good health and CMV-seronegative. Sequenced input: PBMCs. The V and J genes are TRBV7-2 and TRBJ1-3; TRBD1 is a possible D gene (6 bases). The CDR3 sequence is CASSSTQGGNTIYF. Written as DNA, the CDR3 is TGTGCCAGCAGCTCTACACAGGGCGGAAACACCATATATTTT. The full variable domain, completed using reference TRBV7-2 and TRBJ1-3, is GAGVSQSPSNKVTEKGKDVELRCDPISGHTALYWYRQSLGQGLEFLIYFQGNSAPDKSGLPSDRFSAERTGGSVSTLTIQRTQQEDSAVYLCASSSTQGGNTIYFGEGSWLTVV.